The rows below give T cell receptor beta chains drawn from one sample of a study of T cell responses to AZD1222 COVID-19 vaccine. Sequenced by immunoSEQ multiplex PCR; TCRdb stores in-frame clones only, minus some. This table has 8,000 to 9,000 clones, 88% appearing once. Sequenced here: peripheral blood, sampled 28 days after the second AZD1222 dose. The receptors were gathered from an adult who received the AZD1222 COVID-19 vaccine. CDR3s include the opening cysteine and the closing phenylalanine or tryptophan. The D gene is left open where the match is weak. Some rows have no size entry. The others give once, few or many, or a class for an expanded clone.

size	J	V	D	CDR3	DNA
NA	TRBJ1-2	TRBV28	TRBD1	CASSSRGTGGGYTF	TGTGCCAGCAGTTCCCGAGGGACAGGGGGCGGCTACACCTTC
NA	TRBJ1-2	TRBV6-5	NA	CASAPSNYGYTF	TGTGCCAGCGCCCCCTCTAACTATGGCTACACCTTC
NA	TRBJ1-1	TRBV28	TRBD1	CASTQGQGVTEAFF	TGTGCCAGCACCCAAGGACAGGGAGTGACTGAAGCTTTCTTT
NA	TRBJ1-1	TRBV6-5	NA	CATSDGGLRDEAFF	TGTGCCACCAGCGACGGGGGGCTACGGGATGAAGCTTTCTTT
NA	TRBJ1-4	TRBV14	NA	CASSPRGGKLFF	TGTGCCAGCAGCCCCCGTGGGGGAAAACTGTTTTTT
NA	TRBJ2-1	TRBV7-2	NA	CASSLGTAYNEQFF	TGTGCCAGCAGCTTAGGCACAGCTTACAATGAGCAGTTCTTC
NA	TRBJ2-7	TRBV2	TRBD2	CASSSETSGIRNEQYF	TGTGCCAGCAGTTCCGAGACTAGCGGGATTAGGAACGAGCAGTACTTC
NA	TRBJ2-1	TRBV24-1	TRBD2	CATSGLAGVTEQFF	TGTGCCACCAGTGGACTAGCGGGAGTTACTGAGCAGTTCTTC
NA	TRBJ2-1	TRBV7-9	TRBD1	CASSPPGTGNNEQFF	TGTGCCAGCAGCCCTCCGGGGACAGGGAACAATGAGCAGTTCTTC
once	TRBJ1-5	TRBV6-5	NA	CASSYSKGQPQHF	TGTGCCAGCAGTTACTCGAAAGGTCAGCCCCAGCATTTT
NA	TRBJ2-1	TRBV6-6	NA	CASSWTGEQFF	TGTGCCAGCAGTTGGACTGGGGAGCAGTTCTTC
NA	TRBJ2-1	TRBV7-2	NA	CASSPHPLDEQFF	TGTGCCAGCAGCCCCCATCCACTCGATGAGCAGTTCTTC
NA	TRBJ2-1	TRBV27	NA	CASSPRRLLVSNEQFF	TGTGCCAGCAGCCCTAGACGACTTCTAGTAAGCAATGAGCAGTTCTTC
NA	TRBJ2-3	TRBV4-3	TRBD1	CASSQDTGRNRGPRDTQYF	TGCGCCAGCAGCCAAGATACGGGAAGGAACAGGGGGCCGCGGGATACGCAGTATTTT
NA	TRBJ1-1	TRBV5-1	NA	CASSLVGEITEAFF	TGCGCCAGCAGCTTGGTTGGGGAAATCACTGAAGCTTTCTTT
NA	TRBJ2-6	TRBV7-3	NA	CASSPYQSAGANVLTF	TGTGCCAGCAGCCCGTACCAGTCGGCTGGGGCCAACGTCCTGACTTTC
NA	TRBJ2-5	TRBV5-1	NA	CASSLDRQETQYF	TGCGCCAGCAGCTTGGATAGGCAAGAGACCCAGTACTTC
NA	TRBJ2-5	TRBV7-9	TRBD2	CASSTPGLAGESQETQYF	TGTGCCAGCAGCACGCCGGGACTAGCGGGGGAGTCCCAAGAGACCCAGTACTTC
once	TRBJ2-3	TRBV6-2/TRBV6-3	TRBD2	CASSYLGGGYTDTQYF	TGTGCCAGCAGTTACCTTGGCGGGGGGTACACAGATACGCAGTATTTT
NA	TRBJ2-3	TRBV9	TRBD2	CASSVGIISGMTDTQYF	TGTGCCAGCAGCGTAGGGATTATTAGCGGGATGACAGATACGCAGTATTTT
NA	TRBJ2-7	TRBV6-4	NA	CASPRTFEQYF	TGTGCCAGCCCTAGGACTTTTGAGCAGTACTTC
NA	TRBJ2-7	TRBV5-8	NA	CASRHRGGEQYF	TGTGCCAGCCGCCACCGTGGGGGCGAGCAGTACTTC
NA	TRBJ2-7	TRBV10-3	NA	CAISPNPGSFSSYEQYF	TGTGCCATCAGTCCTAATCCCGGGTCCTTTTCATCCTACGAGCAGTACTTC
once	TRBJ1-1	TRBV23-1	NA	CASRLRQERWNTEAFF	TGCGCCAGCAGGCTTAGACAGGAAAGGTGGAACACTGAAGCTTTCTTT
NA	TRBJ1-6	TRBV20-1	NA	CSATGGSPLHF	TGCAGTGCTACGGGCGGTTCACCCCTCCACTTT
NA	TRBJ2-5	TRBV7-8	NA	CASSPTRVQETQYF	TGTGCCAGCAGCCCTACCAGGGTTCAAGAGACCCAGTACTTC
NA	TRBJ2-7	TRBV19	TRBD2	CASSIASGRPYEQYF	TGTGCCAGTAGTATCGCTAGCGGGAGGCCCTACGAGCAGTACTTC
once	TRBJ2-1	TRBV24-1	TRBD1	CATSDPGSGGNEQFF	TGTGCCACCAGTGACCCGGGCTCAGGGGGCAATGAGCAGTTCTTC
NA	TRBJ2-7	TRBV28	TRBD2	CASSPSSGRAVNEQYF	TGTGCCAGCAGCCCCTCCAGCGGGAGGGCCGTAAACGAGCAGTACTTC
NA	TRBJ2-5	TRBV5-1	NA	CASSFPQETQYF	TGCGCCAGCAGCTTCCCCCAAGAGACCCAGTACTTC
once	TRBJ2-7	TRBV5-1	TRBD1	CASSDRGNEQYF	TGCGCCAGCTCAGACAGGGGGAACGAGCAGTACTTC
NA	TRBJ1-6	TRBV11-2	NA	CASSLKGSPDPYNSPLHF	TGTGCCAGCAGCTTAAAAGGGTCTCCGGATCCCTATAATTCACCCCTCCACTTT
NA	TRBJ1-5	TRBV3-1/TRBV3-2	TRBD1	CASSQDFPGQGNQPQHF	TGTGCCAGCAGCCAAGATTTCCCCGGACAGGGCAATCAGCCCCAGCATTTT
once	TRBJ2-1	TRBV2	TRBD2	CASSVGWASGDNEQFF	TGTGCCAGCAGTGTTGGCTGGGCTAGCGGGGACAATGAGCAGTTCTTC
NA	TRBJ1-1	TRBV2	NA	CASELITGTEAFF	TGTGCCAGCGAACTAATAACCGGGACAGAAGCTTTCTTT
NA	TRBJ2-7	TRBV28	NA	CASSLRYEQYF	TGTGCCAGCAGTTTACGGTACGAGCAGTACTTC
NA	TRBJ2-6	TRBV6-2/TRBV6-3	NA	CASSYLQGVSGANVLTF	TGTGCCAGCAGTTACTTACAGGGTGTCTCTGGGGCCAACGTCCTGACTTTC
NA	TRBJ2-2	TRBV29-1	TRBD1	CSVSLDRKPTGELFF	TGCAGCGTCTCGTTGGACAGGAAACCGACCGGGGAGCTGTTTTTT
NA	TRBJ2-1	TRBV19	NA	CASEGRYNEQFF	TGTGCCAGTGAGGGCCGGTACAATGAGCAGTTCTTC
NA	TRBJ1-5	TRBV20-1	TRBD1	CSASQGGRGYQPQHF	TGCAGTGCTAGTCAGGGGGGAAGGGGATATCAGCCCCAGCATTTT
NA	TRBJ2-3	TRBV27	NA	CASSAGTDTQYF	TGTGCCAGCAGTGCCGGCACAGATACGCAGTATTTT
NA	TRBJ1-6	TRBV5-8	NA	CASSSDFGTPLHF	TGTGCCAGCAGCTCAGACTTCGGGACACCCCTCCACTTT
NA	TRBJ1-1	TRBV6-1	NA	CASSERGEAFF	TGTGCCAGCAGTGAACGGGGTGAAGCTTTCTTT
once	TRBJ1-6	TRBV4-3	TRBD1	CASSQDNLGQGNSPLHF	TGCGCCAGCAGCCAAGATAACCTGGGACAGGGGAATTCACCCCTCCACTTT
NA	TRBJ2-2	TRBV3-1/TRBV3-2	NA	CASSLMTGTGELFF	TGTGCCAGCAGCCTTATGACTGGCACCGGGGAGCTGTTTTTT
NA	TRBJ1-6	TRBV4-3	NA	CASSRTAGLNSPLHF	TGCGCCAGCAGCCGAACGGCCGGCCTAAATTCACCCCTCCACTTT
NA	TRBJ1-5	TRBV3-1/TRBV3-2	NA	CASSQTRDQPQHF	TGTGCCAGCAGCCAAACCCGGGATCAGCCCCAGCATTTT
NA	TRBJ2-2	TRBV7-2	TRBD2	CASTASERGSYTGELFF	TGTGCCAGCACAGCCTCAGAGCGGGGATCTTACACCGGGGAGCTGTTTTTT
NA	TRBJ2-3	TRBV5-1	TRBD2	CASSSPSGGSTDTQYF	TGCGCCAGCAGCTCCCCTAGCGGGGGGAGCACAGATACGCAGTATTTT
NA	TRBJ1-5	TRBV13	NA	CASSFMREPQHF	TGTGCCAGCAGTTTTATGAGGGAGCCCCAGCATTTT
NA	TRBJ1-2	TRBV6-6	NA	CASSSIQAYGYTF	TGTGCCAGCAGTTCCATACAGGCTTACGGCTACACCTTC